The 20 T cell receptor beta chains below were found in one sample sequenced in a study of cytomegalovirus exposure and HLA in healthy donors (dated by TCRdb to the late 2010s). Library construction relied on the immunoSEQ multiplex PCR assay. For the multiplex PCR, a mixture combining 60 forward primers for TCR Vbeta segments and 13 reverse primers for TCR Jbeta segments was used. Here the immuneACCESS table is served through TCRdb, limited to in-frame sequences with V and J called. Missing clones are a known gap in these copies; in checked studies unresolved V genes cover under half, and the rest lacks a known reason. The sample data list 140,000 to 150,000 clones, and 70% to 85% of these were observed just once. Roughly 9.7% of the sample is in the top ten clones. The sequenced sample consisted of PBMCs. Receptors originate from a woman aged 55-75 years in good health and CMV-seropositive.

The V and J genes are TRBV7-2 and TRBJ2-3; D possibly corresponds to TRBD2 (6 bases). The V end was cut by 1 base, the J end by 5 bases, with 13 bases between. There are 15 residues in the CDR3. CDR1 and CDR2 from the germline V gene are SGHTA and FQGNSA. The CDR3 DNA reads as TGTGCCAGCAGCTTAGGAAGCTCGGGAGAAGATACGCAGTATTTT. Its protein product is CASSLGSSGEDTQYF.

V usage is TRBV30 and J usage is TRBJ2-7; TRBD2 aligns across 8 bases. V lost 7 bases, J lost 3 bases, and 2 bases stayed unmatched. This CDR3 comprises 11 residues. The germline CDR1 and CDR2 sequences are GTSNPN and SVGIG (reference sequence). The CDR3 DNA is TGTGCCTCTGGGACTAGCTACGAGCAGTACTTC. Translating it yields CASGTSYEQYF. Variable domain in full (rest from reference TRBV30 and TRBJ2-7): SQTIHQWPATLVQPVGSPLSLECTVEGTSNPNLYWYRQAAGRGLQLLFYSVGIGQISSEVPQNLSASRPQDRQFILSSKKLLLSDSGFYLCASGTSYEQYFGPGTRLTVT.

This chain connects TRBV4-3 to TRBJ2-1; 7 bases map to TRBD2. The length of the CDR3 is 16 residues. With V trimmed by 4 bases and J by 5 bases, 11 bases remained unmatched. Germline-derived CDR1 and CDR2 are LGHNA and YSLEER. The CDR3 reads CASSLDHGGSDNEQFF. Written as DNA, the CDR3 is TGCGCCAGCAGCCTCGACCACGGCGGGAGCGACAATGAGCAGTTCTTC.

This clone is a singleton in its sample. The V gene is TRBV27, the J gene TRBJ2-3, with D perhaps TRBD1 (6 bases). V was shortened by 5 bases and J by 2 bases, with 17 bases between the two germline ends. The CDR3 covers 16 residues. CDR1 is MNHEY, CDR2 SMNVEV, per germline (reference sequence). The CDR3 loop reads CASSPPHLGATDTQYF. The CDR3 DNA is TGTGCCAGCAGTCCACCTCACCTGGGGGCCACAGATACGCAGTATTTT.

V gene TRBV30 combines with J gene TRBJ1-2; 8 positions agree with TRBD1. CDR1 and CDR2 from the germline V gene are GTSNPN and SVGIG (reference sequence). The CDR3 consists of 13 residues. Trimming removed 0 bases from V and 4 bases from J; junction bases left unmatched: 1. CDR3 amino acids: CAWSVQGVYGYTF. In DNA form, the CDR3 reads TGTGCCTGGAGTGTACAGGGGGTCTATGGCTACACCTTC.

This chain joins TRBV4-1 and TRBJ1-2; the match to TRBD1 covers 7 bases. Germline trimming cut 0 bases from V and 0 bases from J; bases unmatched to any gene: 19. There are 21 residues in the CDR3. Germline V gives CDR1 MGHRA, CDR2 YSYEKL. The CDR3 DNA follows: TGCGCCAGCAGCCAAGATCGTATGTCGGGACAGCAGACAAAAGCTAACTATGGCTACACCTTC. Protein: CASSQDRMSGQQTKANYGYTF.

The chain joins TRBV13 to TRBJ1-3; TRBD1 agrees at 7 bases. Germline values: CDR1 PRHDT, CDR2 FYEKMQ (reference sequence). Trimming at V came to 5 bases and at J to 3 bases, leaving 7 bases not matched to a gene. This CDR3 is 15 amino acids long. DNA of the CDR3: TGTGCCAGCAGCCCCTTGACAGGGAGTGGAAACACCATATATTTT. This gives the protein CASSPLTGSGNTIYF.

The CDR3 nucleotides are TGCGCCAGCAGCCAATCCTGGTCAGGCATCGATGAGCAGTTCTTC. It translates to CASSQSWSGIDEQFF. The chain joins TRBV4-3 to TRBJ2-1; no clear D gene. V was trimmed by 2 bases and J by 8 bases, leaving 16 bases between them. CDR3 length equals 15 residues. The V gene's germline CDR1 is LGHNA and CDR2 YSLEER.

The genes are TRBV10-2 and TRBJ2-7, with TRBD2 matching 11 bases. The CDR3 spans 14 residues. The V and J ends lost 6 bases and 2 bases, in that order; junction bases with no gene match: 3. Germline V gene data show CDR1 as WSHSY and CDR2 as SAAADI. CDR3 sequence reads: CASRGLAETYEQYF. DNA for the CDR3: TGCGCCAGCAGGGGACTAGCGGAGACCTACGAGCAGTACTTC.

This chain connects TRBV25-1 to TRBJ2-7, with D possibly matching TRBD1 (5 bases). This CDR3 has 15 amino acids. V gave up 2 bases and J gave up 4 bases, with 15 bases separating them. The germline V gene has CDR1 MGHDK and CDR2 SYGVNS. The CDR3 spells CASSEGHSLLYEQYF. The CDR3 bases are TGTGCCAGCAGTGAAGGACACAGCTTACTATACGAGCAGTACTTC.

V usage is TRBV7-9 and J usage is TRBJ2-3, with 11 bases identical to TRBD2. Germline trimming cut 0 bases from V and 3 bases from J; bases unmatched to any gene: 11. Germline V gives CDR1 SEHNR, CDR2 FQNEAQ (reference sequence). This CDR3 comprises 19 residues. The CDR3 coding sequence is TGTGCCAGCAGCTTAGCAAAACTAGCGGGAGCCGATGTAACAGATACGCAGTATTTT. This translates into CASSLAKLAGADVTDTQYF.

The chain combines TRBV5-1 with TRBJ2-5; 8 nucleotides match TRBD2. This CDR3 comprises 15 residues. Germline V CDR1 and CDR2: SGHRS, YFSETQ. V shed 3 bases and J 5 bases; nucleotides not matched to a gene: 9. For the CDR3, the DNA is TGCGCCAGCAGCTCGGGAGGGAGCCCCGGGGAGACCCAGTACTTC. Encoded protein: CASSSGGSPGETQYF.

This clone was found once. The rearrangement links TRBV5-4 to TRBJ2-7, with TRBD1 as a possible D gene (6 bases). The CDR3 is 12 amino acids. Trimming removed 9 bases from V and 5 bases from J, with 15 bases in between. In germline, CDR1 is SGHNT, CDR2 YYREEE (reference sequence). The CDR3 spells CATRRTDNEQYF. In nucleotides, the CDR3 is TGTGCCACCAGGCGGACAGACAACGAGCAGTACTTC.

This clone was seen a handful of times. The genes are TRBV7-8 and TRBJ2-2; 11 positions agree with TRBD2. This CDR3 is built from 17 residues. The junction had 10 bases not matched to a gene; V was cut back by 7 bases and J by 3 bases. Per the germline V gene, CDR1 is SGHVS and CDR2 is FQNEAQ. In DNA, the CDR3 is TGTGCCAGCACGGGGAGTAGCGGGAGGGTTGACACCGGGGAGCTGTTTTTT. This translates into CASTGSSGRVDTGELFF. Combining the CDR3 with reference TRBV7-8 and TRBJ2-2 gives the whole variable domain GAGVSQSPRYKVAKRGQDVALRCDPISGHVSLFWYQQALGQGPEFLTYFQNEAQLDKSGLPSDRFFAERPEGSVSTLKIQRTQQEDSAVYLCASTGSSGRVDTGELFFGEGSRLTVL.

The V gene is TRBV7-2, the J gene TRBJ1-1; D not resolved. Germline V lookup: CDR1 SGHTA, CDR2 FQGNSA. Deletions cut 4 bases from V and 11 bases from J, with 11 bases between. The CDR3 sequence is 11 residues long. The CDR3 bases are TGTGCCAGCAGCTCGACCATGGAGGCTTTCTTT. This codes for CASSSTMEAFF.

This chain links TRBV7-3 with TRBJ2-1; 9 bases line up with TRBD1. This CDR3 has 14 residues. Germline-derived CDR1 and CDR2 are SGHTA and FQGTGA. V was pared by 5 bases and J by 9 bases, with 8 bases of the junction left unmatched. The CDR3 reads CASSSGTGRGEQFF. CDR3 DNA sequence: TGTGCCAGCAGCAGTGGGACAGGGAGAGGTGAGCAGTTCTTC.

This clone was detected once. The rearrangement uses TRBV7-2 and TRBJ2-1, with D tentatively TRBD2 (7 bases). Between the trimmed V and J ends, which lost 5 bases and 3 bases, there was a span of 20 bases. From germline, CDR1 is SGHTA and CDR2 FQGNSA. The CDR3 runs 17 residues. Here the CDR3 DNA reads TGTGCCAGCAGCCAAATGGGGGCGGGAGAAGACTACAATGAGCAGTTCTTC. Residues: CASSQMGAGEDYNEQFF.

This chain connects TRBV5-1 to TRBJ2-7; 12 bases are shared with TRBD1. The germline gives CDR1 SGHRS, CDR2 YFSETQ. CDR3 length: 19 amino acids. V shed 1 base and J 9 bases; nucleotides not matched to a gene: 20. As DNA, the CDR3 is TGCGCCAGCAGCTTGTTACCGGGACAGGGGGCTGCGGGAGTGAGTGGGCAGTACTTC. The encoded protein is CASSLLPGQGAAGVSGQYF.

The chain uses TRBV19 and TRBJ2-2; 9 nucleotides agree with TRBD2. V lost 0 bases to trimming and J lost 4 bases; unmatched junction nucleotides: 6. The CDR3 has 17 residues. Per the germline V gene, CDR1 is LNHDA and CDR2 is SQIVND (reference sequence). Here the CDR3 reads CASSIDGAGGGTGELFF. The CDR3 nucleotides are TGTGCCAGTAGTATAGATGGGGCGGGAGGGGGCACCGGGGAGCTGTTTTTT.

This clone turned up a few times. This chain links TRBV2 with TRBJ2-3; D not resolved. Germline assignment: CDR1 SNHLY and CDR2 FYNNEI. The CDR3 contains 13 residues. Trimming removed 7 bases from V and 10 bases from J, with 18 bases in between. In DNA form, the CDR3 reads TGTGCCAGCATCGCCCGGGTAGAAGTTGCGCAGTATTTT. This sequence encodes CASIARVEVAQYF. The full variable domain, completed using reference TRBV2 and TRBJ2-3, is EPEVTQTPSHQVTQMGQEVILRCVPISNHLYFYWYRQILGQKVEFLVSFYNNEISEKSEIFDDQFSVERPDGSNFTLKIRSTKLEDSAMYFCASIARVEVAQYFGPGTRLTVL.